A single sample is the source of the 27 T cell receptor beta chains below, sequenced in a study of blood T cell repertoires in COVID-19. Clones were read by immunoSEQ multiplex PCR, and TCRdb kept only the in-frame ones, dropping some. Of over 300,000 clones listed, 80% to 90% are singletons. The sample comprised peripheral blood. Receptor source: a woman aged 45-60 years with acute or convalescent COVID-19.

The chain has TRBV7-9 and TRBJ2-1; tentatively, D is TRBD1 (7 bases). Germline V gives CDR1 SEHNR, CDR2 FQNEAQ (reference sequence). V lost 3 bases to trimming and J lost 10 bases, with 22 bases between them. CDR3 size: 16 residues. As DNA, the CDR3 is TGTGCCAGCAGCTTCCGAAAACAGGGGACTGGGGGCGAGCAGTTCTTC. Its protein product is CASSFRKQGTGGEQFF.

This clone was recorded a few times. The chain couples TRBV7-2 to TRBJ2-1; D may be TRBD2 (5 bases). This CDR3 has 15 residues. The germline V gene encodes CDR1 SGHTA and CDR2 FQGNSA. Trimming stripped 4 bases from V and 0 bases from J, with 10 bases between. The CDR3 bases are TGTGCCAGCAGCTGGTGGACTGGCTCCTACAATGAGCAGTTCTTC. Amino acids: CASSWWTGSYNEQFF.

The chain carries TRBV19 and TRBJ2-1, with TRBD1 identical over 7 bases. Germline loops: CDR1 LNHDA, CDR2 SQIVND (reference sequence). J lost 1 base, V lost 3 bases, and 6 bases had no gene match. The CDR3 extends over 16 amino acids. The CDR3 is CASSIDRGPSYNEQFF. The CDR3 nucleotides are TGTGCCAGTAGTATTGATAGGGGGCCTTCCTACAATGAGCAGTTCTTC.

CDR3 DNA: TGTGCCATCAGTGTACGGAACTATGGCTACACCTTC. It encodes CAISVRNYGYTF. The V gene is TRBV10-3, the J gene TRBJ1-2, with D hard to call. Trimming took off 4 bases at V and 2 bases at J, with 5 bases between the two ends. Germline V gene data show CDR1 as ENHRY and CDR2 as SYGVKD. This CDR3 comprises 12 residues.

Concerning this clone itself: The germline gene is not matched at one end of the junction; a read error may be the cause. CDR3 protein: CSVKEQGADTEAFF. The CDR3 coding sequence is TGCAGCGTTAAAGAACAGGGGGCCGACACTGAAGCTTTCTTT. This chain connects TRBV29-1 to TRBJ1-1, with 9 bases identical to TRBD1. In germline, CDR1 is SQVTM, CDR2 ANQGSEA. This CDR3 contains 14 residues.

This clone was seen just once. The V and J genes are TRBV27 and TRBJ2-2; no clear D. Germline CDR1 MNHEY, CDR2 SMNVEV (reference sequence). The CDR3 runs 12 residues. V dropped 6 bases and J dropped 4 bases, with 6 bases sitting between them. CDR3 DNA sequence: TGTGCCAGCAGACGGAGCACCGGGGAGCTGTTTTTT. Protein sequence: CASRRSTGELFF.

The CDR3 region is CSVLGGDYGYTF. In DNA, the CDR3 is TGCAGCGTTCTAGGGGGTGACTATGGCTACACCTTC. The chain joins TRBV29-1 to TRBJ1-2; possible D gene TRBD1, 6 bases. The CDR3 is made up of 12 amino acids. Trimming left V 5 bases short and J 3 bases short, with 10 bases between. Per germline, CDR1 SQVTM and CDR2 ANQGSEA. The full variable domain, with the rest looked up from reference TRBV29-1 and TRBJ1-2, is SAVISQKPSRDICQRGTSLTIQCQVDSQVTMMFWYRQQPGQSLTLIATANQGSEATYESGFVIDKFPISRPNLTFSTLTVSNMSPEDSSIYLCSVLGGDYGYTFGSGTRLTVV.

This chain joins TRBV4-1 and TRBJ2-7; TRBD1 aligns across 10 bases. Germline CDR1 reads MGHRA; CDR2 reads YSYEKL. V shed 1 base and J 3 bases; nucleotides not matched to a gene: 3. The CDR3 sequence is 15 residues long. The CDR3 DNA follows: TGCGCCAGCAGCCAAGGACAGGGGGCTCACTACGAGCAGTACGTC. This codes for CASSQGQGAHYEQYV.

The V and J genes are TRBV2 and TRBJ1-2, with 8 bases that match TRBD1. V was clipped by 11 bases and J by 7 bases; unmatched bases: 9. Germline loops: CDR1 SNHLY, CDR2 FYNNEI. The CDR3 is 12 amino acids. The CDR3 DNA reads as TGTGCCGGAGGGGAAACAGGGGGTGGCTACACCTTC. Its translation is CAGGETGGGYTF. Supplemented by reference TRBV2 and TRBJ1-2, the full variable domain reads EPEVTQTPSHQVTQMGQEVILRCVPISNHLYFYWYRQILGQKVEFLVSFYNNEISEKSEIFDDQFSVERPDGSNFTLKIRSTKLEDSAMYFCAGGETGGGYTFGSGTRLTVV.

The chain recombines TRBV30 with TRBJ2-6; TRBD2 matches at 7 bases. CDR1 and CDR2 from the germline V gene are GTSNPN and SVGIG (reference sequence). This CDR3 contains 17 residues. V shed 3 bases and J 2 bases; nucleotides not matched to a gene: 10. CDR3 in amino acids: CAWRRGRLRTGANVLTF. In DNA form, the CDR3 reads TGTGCCTGGAGGCGCGGGAGATTAAGGACTGGGGCCAACGTCCTGACTTTC.

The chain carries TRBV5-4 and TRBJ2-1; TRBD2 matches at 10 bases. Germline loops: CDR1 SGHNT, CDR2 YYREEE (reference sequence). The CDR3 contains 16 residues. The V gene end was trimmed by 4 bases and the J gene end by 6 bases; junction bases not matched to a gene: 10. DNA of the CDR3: TGTGCCAGCAGCCGTTCAAGCGGGGGGGCCTCCAATGAGCAGTTCTTC. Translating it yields CASSRSSGGASNEQFF.

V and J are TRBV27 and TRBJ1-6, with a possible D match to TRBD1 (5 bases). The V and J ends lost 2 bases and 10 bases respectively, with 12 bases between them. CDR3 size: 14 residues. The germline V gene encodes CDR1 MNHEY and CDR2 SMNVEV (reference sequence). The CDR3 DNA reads TGTGCCAGCAGTTTAGGTCAGGGTTGGTCACCCCTCCACTTT. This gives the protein CASSLGQGWSPLHF.

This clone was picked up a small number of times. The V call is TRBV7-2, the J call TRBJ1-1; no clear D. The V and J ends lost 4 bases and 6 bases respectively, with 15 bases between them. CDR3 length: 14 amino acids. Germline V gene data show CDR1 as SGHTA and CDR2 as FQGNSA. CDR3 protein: CASSSAIEGSEAFF. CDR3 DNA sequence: TGTGCCAGCAGCTCAGCGATTGAGGGTTCTGAAGCTTTCTTT.

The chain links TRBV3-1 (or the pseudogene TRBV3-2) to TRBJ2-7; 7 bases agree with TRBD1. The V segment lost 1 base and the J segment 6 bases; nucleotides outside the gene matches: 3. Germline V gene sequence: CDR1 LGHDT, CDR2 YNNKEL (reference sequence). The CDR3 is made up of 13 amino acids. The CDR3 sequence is CASSQGTGVEQYF. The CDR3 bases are TGTGCCAGCAGCCAAGGTACAGGGGTCGAGCAGTACTTC.

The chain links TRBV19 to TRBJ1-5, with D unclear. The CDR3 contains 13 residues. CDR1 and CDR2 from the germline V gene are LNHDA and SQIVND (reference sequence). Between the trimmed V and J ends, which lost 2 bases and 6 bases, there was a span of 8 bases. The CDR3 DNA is TGTGCCAGTAGTATAACGGGAGTTCAGCCCCAGCATTTT. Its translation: CASSITGVQPQHF.

The CDR3 DNA sequence: TGTGCCAGTAGTATACTGGGGGCAATGGATGAAGCTTTCTTT. Translated: CASSILGAMDEAFF. This chain uses TRBV19 with TRBJ1-1; maybe TRBD1 (6 bases). Germline values: CDR1 LNHDA, CDR2 SQIVND (reference sequence). Trimming pared 2 bases from V and 7 bases from J, leaving 14 bases between. The CDR3 consists of 14 residues.

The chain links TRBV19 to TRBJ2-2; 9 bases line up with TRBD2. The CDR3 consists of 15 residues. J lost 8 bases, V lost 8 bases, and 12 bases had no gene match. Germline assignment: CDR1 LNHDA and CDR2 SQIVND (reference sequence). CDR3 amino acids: CASSRLAGLAGELFF. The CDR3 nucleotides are TGTGCCAGTTCTAGGCTAGCGGGATTGGCAGGGGAGCTGTTTTTT. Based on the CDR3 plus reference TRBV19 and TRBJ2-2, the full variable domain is DGGITQSPKYLFRKEGQNVTLSCEQNLNHDAMYWYRQDPGQGLRLIYYSQIVNDFQKGDIAEGYSVSREKKESFPLTVTSAQKNPTAFYLCASSRLAGLAGELFFGEGSRLTVL.

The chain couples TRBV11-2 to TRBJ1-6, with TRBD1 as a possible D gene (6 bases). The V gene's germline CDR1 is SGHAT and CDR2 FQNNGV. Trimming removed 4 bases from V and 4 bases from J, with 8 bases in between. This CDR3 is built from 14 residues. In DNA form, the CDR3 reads TGTGCCAGCAGCTGGACAGAATATAATTCACCCCTCCACTTT. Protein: CASSWTEYNSPLHF.

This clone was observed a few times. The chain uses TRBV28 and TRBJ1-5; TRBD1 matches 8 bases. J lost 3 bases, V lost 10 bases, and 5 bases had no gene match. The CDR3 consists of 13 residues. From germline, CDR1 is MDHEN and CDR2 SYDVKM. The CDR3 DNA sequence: TGTGCCACTGACAGGGGCGCCAATCAGCCCCAGCATTTT. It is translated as CATDRGANQPQHF. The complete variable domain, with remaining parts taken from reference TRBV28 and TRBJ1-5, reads DVKVTQSSRYLVKRTGEKVFLECVQDMDHENMFWYRQDPGLGLRLIYFSYDVKMKEKGDIPEGYSVSREKKERFSLILESASTNQTSMYLCATDRGANQPQHFGDGTRLSIL.

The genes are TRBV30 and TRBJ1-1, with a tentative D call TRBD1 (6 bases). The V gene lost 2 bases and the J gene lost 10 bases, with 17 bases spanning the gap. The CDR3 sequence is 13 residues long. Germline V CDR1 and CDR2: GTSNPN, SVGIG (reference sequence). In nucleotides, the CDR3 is TGTGCCTGGAGTCAATGGGGGCCAGGTGGAGCTTTCTTT. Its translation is CAWSQWGPGGAFF.

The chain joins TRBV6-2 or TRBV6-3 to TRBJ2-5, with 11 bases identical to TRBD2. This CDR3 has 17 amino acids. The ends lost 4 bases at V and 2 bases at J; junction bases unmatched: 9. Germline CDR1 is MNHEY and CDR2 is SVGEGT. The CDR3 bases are TGTGCCAGCAGTTGGGGAACTAGCGGGAGTTCTCAAGAGACCCAGTACTTC. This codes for CASSWGTSGSSQETQYF.

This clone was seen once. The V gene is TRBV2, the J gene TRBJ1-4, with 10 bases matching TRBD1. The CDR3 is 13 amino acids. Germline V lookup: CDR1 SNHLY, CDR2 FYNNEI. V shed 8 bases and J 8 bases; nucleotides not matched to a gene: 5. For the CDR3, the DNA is TGTGCCAGCCGGGACAGGGGATTCGAAAAACTGTTTTTT. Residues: CASRDRGFEKLFF.

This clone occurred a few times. The CDR3 sequence: CASSFGRVVYGYTF. The CDR3 region has the DNA TGTGCCAGCAGCTTCGGCAGGGTGGTCTATGGCTACACCTTC. This sequence joins TRBV5-6 and TRBJ1-2; D may be TRBD1 (5 bases). This CDR3 region has 14 residues. In germline, CDR1 is SGHDT, CDR2 YYEEEE. V was clipped by 2 bases and J by 4 bases, with 12 bases between them.

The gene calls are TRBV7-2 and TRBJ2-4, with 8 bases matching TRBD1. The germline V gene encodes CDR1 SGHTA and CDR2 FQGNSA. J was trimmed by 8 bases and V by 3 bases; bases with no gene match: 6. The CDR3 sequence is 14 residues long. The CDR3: CASSLGQDADIQYF. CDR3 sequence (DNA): TGTGCCAGCAGCTTGGGACAGGACGCGGACATTCAGTACTTC.

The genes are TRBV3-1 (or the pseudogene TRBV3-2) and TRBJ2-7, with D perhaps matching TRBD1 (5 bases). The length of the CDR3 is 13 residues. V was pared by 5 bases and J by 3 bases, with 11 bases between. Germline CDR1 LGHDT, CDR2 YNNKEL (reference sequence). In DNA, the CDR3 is TGTGCCAGCAGCTCCGACAGCCTCTACGAGCAGTACTTC. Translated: CASSSDSLYEQYF.

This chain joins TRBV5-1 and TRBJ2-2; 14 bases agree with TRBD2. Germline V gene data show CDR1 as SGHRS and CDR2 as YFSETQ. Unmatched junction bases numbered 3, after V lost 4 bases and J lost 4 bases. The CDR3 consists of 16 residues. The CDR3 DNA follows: TGCGCCAGCAGCACGACTAGCGGGGGGGCCACCGGGGAGCTGTTTTTT. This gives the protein CASSTTSGGATGELFF.

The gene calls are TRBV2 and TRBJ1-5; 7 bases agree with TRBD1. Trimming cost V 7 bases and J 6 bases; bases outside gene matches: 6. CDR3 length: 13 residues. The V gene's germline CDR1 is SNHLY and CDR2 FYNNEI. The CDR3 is CASTEGASQPQHF. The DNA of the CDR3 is TGTGCCAGCACCGAGGGGGCGAGTCAGCCCCAGCATTTT.